The 3 T cell receptor beta chains reported below all come from one sample, sequenced in a study of blood T cell repertoires in COVID-19. Sequencing was performed with immunoSEQ multiplex PCR; in TCRdb, only in-frame clones are kept and a portion is missing. In the table there are some 350,000 clones, 89% of which are singletons. The sequenced sample consisted of peripheral blood. Receptor source: a woman in her twenties or thirties with COVID-19, enrolled during active disease.

The V call is TRBV29-1, the J call TRBJ2-3; 8 bases agree with TRBD2. CDR3 length: 16 amino acids. The V segment lost 7 bases and the J segment 5 bases; nucleotides outside the gene matches: 17. Germline loops: CDR1 SQVTM, CDR2 ANQGSEA. CDR3 sequence reads: CSAEVRRGAHQDTQYF. CDR3 nucleotides: TGCAGCGCCGAGGTTAGGCGGGGGGCGCATCAAGATACGCAGTATTTT.

The chain couples TRBV27 to TRBJ1-1; D perhaps matches TRBD1 (6 bases). This CDR3 spans 18 amino acids. Germline V gives CDR1 MNHEY, CDR2 SMNVEV (reference sequence). With 5 bases removed from V and 0 bases from J, the gap between germline ends came to 22 bases. The CDR3 loop is CASSRVEGTWTMNTEAFF. The CDR3 bases are TGTGCCAGCAGTAGGGTAGAGGGGACATGGACCATGAACACTGAAGCTTTCTTT.

The V gene is TRBV10-3, the J gene TRBJ2-1, with 7 positions matching TRBD2. The V gene's germline CDR1 is ENHRY and CDR2 SYGVKD. There are 15 residues in the CDR3. J gave up 3 bases and V 3 bases, and 5 bases lay outside the gene matches. The CDR3 is CAISDIREVYNEQFF. Written as DNA, the CDR3 is TGTGCCATCAGTGATATCCGGGAGGTCTACAATGAGCAGTTCTTC.